A selection of T cell receptor beta chains follows, all from one sample in a study of T cell responses to AZD1222 COVID-19 vaccine. The assay was immunoSEQ multiplex PCR, and TCRdb's table has in-frame clones only and misses some. Of about 48,000 clones detected, about 91% appear once; the ten largest clones hold about 5.2%. The sequenced sample was peripheral blood, obtained 28 days after the second AZD1222 dose. These receptors were obtained from an adult who received the AZD1222 COVID-19 vaccine. Both conserved end residues are part of each CDR3.

v_gene,j_gene,CDR3aa
TRBV4-1,TRBJ2-5,CASSQGLVQETQYF
TRBV7-6,TRBJ2-7,CASSLRTSGNYEQYF
TRBV7-3,TRBJ1-1,CASSLTGTGNTEAFF
TRBV7-3,TRBJ1-1,CASSLTGGGTEAFF
TRBV6-5,TRBJ2-7,CASRGQGTTYEQYF
TRBV5-6,TRBJ1-2,CASSLDPDKGYTF
TRBV3-1/TRBV3-2,TRBJ1-3,CASSQGGENTIYF
TRBV2,TRBJ2-5,CASRPLAGEVQTQYF
TRBV6-5,TRBJ2-7,CASTLTGGFNEQYF
TRBV19,TRBJ1-2,CASTGLSSEANYGYTF
TRBV5-4,TRBJ2-1,CASSFSRTGAYNEQFF
TRBV7-2,TRBJ2-2,CASSVQRRELFF
TRBV18,TRBJ2-7,CASSPQVAEQYF
TRBV7-9,TRBJ2-3,CASSLAIRTDTQYF
TRBV14,TRBJ1-6,CASSQVTGKSPLHF
TRBV9,TRBJ2-2,CASSVVGNRSTGELFF
TRBV9,TRBJ2-7,CASSVGTGAYEQYF
TRBV7-6,TRBJ1-2,CASSLASGVGYTF
TRBV19,TRBJ2-2,CASSVSRERAIAGELFF
TRBV6-2/TRBV6-3,TRBJ2-3,CAISEIAGGITDTQYF
TRBV2,TRBJ1-6,CASGTVSDNSPLHF
TRBV5-4,TRBJ1-6,CASSLGGPLHF
TRBV5-1,TRBJ2-7,CASSPEGGVIDEQYF
TRBV19,TRBJ1-6,CASSLDGLPYNSPLHF
TRBV28,TRBJ2-3,CASITGRVADTQYF
TRBV18,TRBJ2-7,CASSPDEVLYEQYF
TRBV6-2/TRBV6-3,TRBJ2-7,CASSYKRGPYEQYF
TRBV18,TRBJ1-2,CASSSRQGDGYTF
TRBV15,TRBJ1-2,CATSRDIDKNYGYTF
TRBV2,TRBJ2-3,CAIIEGAGDPTDTQYF
TRBV28,TRBJ1-1,CASSSDGWGDRGYPNTEAFF
TRBV27,TRBJ2-5,CASTFRWGETQYF
TRBV11-3,TRBJ1-2,CASSFTGYFRDRVNNYGYTF
TRBV5-1,TRBJ1-2,CASSYTGGSSGYTF
TRBV2,TRBJ1-2,CASRVGTGLNYGYTF
TRBV28,TRBJ2-7,CASSLLASRTYEQYF
TRBV18,TRBJ1-3,CASSPPQGRSLGTIYF
TRBV5-4,TRBJ1-2,CASSWGGEDYGYTF
TRBV27,TRBJ1-2,CASSSGAFYGYTF
TRBV13,TRBJ2-2,CASSSGTTRYTGELFF
TRBV14,TRBJ1-4,CASSSTGFNEKLFF
TRBV7-9,TRBJ1-1,CASSQQKGQGLEAFF
TRBV5-1,TRBJ1-1,CASSPNTGTQEAFF
TRBV6-5,TRBJ1-6,CASSSEGYSPLHF